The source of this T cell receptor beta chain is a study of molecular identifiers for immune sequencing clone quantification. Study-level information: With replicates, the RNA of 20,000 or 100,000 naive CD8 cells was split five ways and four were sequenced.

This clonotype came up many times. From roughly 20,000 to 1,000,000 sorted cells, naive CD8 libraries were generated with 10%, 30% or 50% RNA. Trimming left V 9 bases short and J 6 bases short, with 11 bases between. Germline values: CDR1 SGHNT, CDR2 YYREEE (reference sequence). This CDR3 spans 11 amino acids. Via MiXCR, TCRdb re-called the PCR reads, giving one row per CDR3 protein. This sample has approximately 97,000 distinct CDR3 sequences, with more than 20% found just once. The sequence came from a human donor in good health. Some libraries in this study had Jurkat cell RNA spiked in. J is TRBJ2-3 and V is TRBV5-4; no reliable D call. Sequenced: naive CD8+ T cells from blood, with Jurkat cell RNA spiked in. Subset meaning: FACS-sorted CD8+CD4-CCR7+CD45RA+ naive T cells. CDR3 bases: TGTGCCATGCAAATCAAGGATACGCAGTATTTT. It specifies CAMQIKDTQYF.